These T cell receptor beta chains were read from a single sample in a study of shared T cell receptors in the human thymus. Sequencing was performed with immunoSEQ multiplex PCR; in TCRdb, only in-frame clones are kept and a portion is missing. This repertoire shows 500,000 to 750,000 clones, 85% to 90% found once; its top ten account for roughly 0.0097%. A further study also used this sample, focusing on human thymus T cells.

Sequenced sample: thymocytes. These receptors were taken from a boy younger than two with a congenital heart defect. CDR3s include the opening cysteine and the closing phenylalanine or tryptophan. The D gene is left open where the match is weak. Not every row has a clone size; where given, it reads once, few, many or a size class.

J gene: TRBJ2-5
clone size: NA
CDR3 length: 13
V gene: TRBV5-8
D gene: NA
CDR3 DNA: TGTGCCTCGATGGGGGCCCTGCAAGAGACCCAGTACTTC
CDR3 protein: CASMGALQETQYF

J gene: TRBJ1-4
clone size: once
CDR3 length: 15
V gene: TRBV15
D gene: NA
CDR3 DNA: TGTGCCACCATCCTCGGGGACTCCCGGAATGAAAAACTGTTTTTT
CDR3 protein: CATILGDSRNEKLFF

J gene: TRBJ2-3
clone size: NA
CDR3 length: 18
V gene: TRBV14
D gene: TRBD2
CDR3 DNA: TGTGCCAGCAGCCTACCGGGACTAGATATCCTGGACGCAGATACGCAGTATTTT
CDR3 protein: CASSLPGLDILDADTQYF

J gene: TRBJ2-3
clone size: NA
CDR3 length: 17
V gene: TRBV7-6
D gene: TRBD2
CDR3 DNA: TGTGCCAGCAGCTTCCTAGGACTAGCAGGATCGGCAGATACGCAGTATTTT
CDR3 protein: CASSFLGLAGSADTQYF

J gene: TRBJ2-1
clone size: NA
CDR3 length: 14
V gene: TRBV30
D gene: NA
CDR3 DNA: TGTGCCTGGAGACGGGATCTTGGTTTCAATGAGCAGTTCTTC
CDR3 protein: CAWRRDLGFNEQFF

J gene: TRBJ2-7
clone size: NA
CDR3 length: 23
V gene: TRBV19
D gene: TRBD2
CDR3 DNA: TGTGCCAGTAGTATAAAGCGGGAGAACGGCACGGAATCGGGACAACCGCTGGACTACGAGCAGTACTTC
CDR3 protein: CASSIKRENGTESGQPLDYEQYF

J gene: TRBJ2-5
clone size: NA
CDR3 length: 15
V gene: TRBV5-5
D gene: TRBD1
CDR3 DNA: TGTGCCAGCAGCCCGGCGGACAGGGTTAAAGAGACCCAGTACTTC
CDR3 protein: CASSPADRVKETQYF

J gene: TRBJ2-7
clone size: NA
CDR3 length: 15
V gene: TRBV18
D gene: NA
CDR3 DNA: TGTGCCAGCTCCCAGAACGGGACTGGTGGGGGGGAGCAGTACTTC
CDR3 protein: CASSQNGTGGGEQYF

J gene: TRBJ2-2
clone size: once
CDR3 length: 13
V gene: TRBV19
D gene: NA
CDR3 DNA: TGTGCCAGTAGTATAGGGGCAACCGGGGAGCTGTTTTTT
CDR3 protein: CASSIGATGELFF

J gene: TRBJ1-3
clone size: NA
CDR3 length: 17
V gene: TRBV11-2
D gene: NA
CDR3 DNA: TGTGCCAGCAGCTTAGTTCGGACTGACCACTCTGGAAACACCATATATTTT
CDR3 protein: CASSLVRTDHSGNTIYF

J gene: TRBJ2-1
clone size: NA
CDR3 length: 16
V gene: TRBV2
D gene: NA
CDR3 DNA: TGTGCCAGCAGATACTCGGGCCCGAAGGGGGTGAATGAGCAGTTCTTC
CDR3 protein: CASRYSGPKGVNEQFF

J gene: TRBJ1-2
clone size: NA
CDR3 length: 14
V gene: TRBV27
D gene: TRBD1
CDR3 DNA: TGTGCCAGCAGTTTGCAGGGGGCGGGTGAGGGCTACACCTTC
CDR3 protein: CASSLQGAGEGYTF

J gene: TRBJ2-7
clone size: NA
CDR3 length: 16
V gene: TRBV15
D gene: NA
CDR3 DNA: TGTGCCACCAGCAGAGCCGGGTGTGGACAGTCCTACGAGCAGTACTTC
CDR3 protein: CATSRAGCGQSYEQYF

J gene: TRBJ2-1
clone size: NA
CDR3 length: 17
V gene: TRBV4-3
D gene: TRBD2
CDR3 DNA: TGCGCCAGCAGCCAAGATCTTGCGGAGGGGAGGGACAATGAGCAGTTCTTC
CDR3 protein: CASSQDLAEGRDNEQFF

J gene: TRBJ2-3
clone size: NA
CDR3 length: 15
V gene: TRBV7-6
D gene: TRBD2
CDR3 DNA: TGTGCCAGCAGCCCCATGGGAGGGAGTCCGGATACGCAGTATTTT
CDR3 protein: CASSPMGGSPDTQYF

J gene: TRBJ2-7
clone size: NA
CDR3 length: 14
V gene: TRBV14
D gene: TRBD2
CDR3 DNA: TGTGCCAGCAGCTTTAGCGGGAGGGGCTACGAGCAGTACTTC
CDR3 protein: CASSFSGRGYEQYF

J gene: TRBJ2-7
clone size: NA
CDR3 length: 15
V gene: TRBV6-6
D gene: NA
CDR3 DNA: TGTGCCAGCTCTCAGGCGGGATCTGCCAGCTACGAGCAGTACTTC
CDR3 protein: CASSQAGSASYEQYF

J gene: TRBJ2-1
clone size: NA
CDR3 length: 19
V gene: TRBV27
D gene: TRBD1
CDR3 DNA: TGTGCCAGCAGTTCCAATGACAGGGTCCATTCGAGCTCCTACAATGAGCAGTTCTTC
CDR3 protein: CASSSNDRVHSSSYNEQFF

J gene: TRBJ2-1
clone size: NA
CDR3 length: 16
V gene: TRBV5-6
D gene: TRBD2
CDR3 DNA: TGTGCCAGCAGCTTAGGACTAGCAGAGCCATACAATGAGCAGTTCTTC
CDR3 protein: CASSLGLAEPYNEQFF

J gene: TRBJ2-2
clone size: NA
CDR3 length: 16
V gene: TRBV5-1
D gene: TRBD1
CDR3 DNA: TGCGCCAGCAGCTTGCGACACAGGGGGAACACCGGGGAGCTGTTTTTT
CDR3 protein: CASSLRHRGNTGELFF

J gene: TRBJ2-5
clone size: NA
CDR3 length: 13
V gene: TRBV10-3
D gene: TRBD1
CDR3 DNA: TGTGCCATCAGGGACAGGGGGCTTGAGACCCAGTACTTC
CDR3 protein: CAIRDRGLETQYF

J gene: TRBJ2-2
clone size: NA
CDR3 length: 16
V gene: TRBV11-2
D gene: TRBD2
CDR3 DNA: TGTGCCAGCAGCCCACCTGGACTAGCGGAAACCGGGGAGCTGTTTTTT
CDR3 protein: CASSPPGLAETGELFF

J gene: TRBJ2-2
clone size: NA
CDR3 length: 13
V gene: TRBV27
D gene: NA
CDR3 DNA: TGTGCCAGCAGTGGGCCTAACACCGGGGAGCTGTTTTTT
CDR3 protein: CASSGPNTGELFF

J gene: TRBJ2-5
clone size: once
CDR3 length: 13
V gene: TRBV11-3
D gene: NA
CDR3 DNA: TGTGCCAGCAGCACGGGACATCAAGAGACCCAGTACTTC
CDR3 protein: CASSTGHQETQYF

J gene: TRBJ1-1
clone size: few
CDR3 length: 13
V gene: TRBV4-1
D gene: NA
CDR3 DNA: TGCGCCAGCAGTATGGGCAGGAACACTGAAGCTTTCTTT
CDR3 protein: CASSMGRNTEAFF

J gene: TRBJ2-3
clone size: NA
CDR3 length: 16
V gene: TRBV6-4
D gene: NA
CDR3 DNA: TGTGCCAGCAGTGACTCCCCGGGAGAGTCGACAGATACGCAGTATTTT
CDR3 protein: CASSDSPGESTDTQYF

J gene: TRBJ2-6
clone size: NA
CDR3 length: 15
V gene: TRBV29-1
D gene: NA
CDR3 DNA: TGCAGCGTTGTCGAAGGGGGACCCCAAGACAACGTCCTGACTTTC
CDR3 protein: CSVVEGGPQDNVLTF

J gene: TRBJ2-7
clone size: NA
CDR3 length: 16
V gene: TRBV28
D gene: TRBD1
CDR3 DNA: TGTGCCAGCAGACCCCTGTGGGCACAGGGGTCCTACGAGCAGTACTTC
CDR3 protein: CASRPLWAQGSYEQYF

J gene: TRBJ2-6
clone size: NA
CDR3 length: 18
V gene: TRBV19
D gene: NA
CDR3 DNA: TGTGCCAGTAGTATCGGTGGAGGGGTAAGGTCTGGGGCCAACGTCCTGACTTTC
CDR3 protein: CASSIGGGVRSGANVLTF

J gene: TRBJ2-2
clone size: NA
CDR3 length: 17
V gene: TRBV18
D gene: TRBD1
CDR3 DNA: TGTGCCAGCTCACCAGGAGGGGACAGGGAAGTCACCGGGGAGCTGTTTTTT
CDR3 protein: CASSPGGDREVTGELFF

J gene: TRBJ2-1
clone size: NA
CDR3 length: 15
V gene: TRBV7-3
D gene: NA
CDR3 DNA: TGTGCCAGCAGCTTCACTGACAGCTCCTACAATGAGCAGTTCTTC
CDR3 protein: CASSFTDSSYNEQFF

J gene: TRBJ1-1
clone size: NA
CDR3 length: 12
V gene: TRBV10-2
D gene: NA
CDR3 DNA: TGCGCCATCAAAAGGGGGAACACTGAAGCTTTCTTT
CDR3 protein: CAIKRGNTEAFF

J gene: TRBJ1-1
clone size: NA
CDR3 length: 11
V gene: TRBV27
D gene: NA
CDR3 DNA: TGTGCCAGCAACGGGGGAACTGAAGCTTTCTTT
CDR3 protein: CASNGGTEAFF

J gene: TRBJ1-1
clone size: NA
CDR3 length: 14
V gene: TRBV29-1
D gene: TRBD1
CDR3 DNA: TGCAGCGACCGACCGGACAGGGGGGACACTGAAGCTTTCTTT
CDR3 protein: CSDRPDRGDTEAFF

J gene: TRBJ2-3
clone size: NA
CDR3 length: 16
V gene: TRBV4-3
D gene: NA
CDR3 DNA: TGCGCCAGCAGCCAAAAGGGTGGCGGGAGCACAGATACGCAGTATTTT
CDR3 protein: CASSQKGGGSTDTQYF

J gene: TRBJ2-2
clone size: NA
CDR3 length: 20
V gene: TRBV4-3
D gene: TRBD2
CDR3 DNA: TGCGCCAGCAGCCCACCTTCCGCTAGCGGGAGGGCCCACGGGACCGGGGAGCTGTTTTTT
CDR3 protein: CASSPPSASGRAHGTGELFF

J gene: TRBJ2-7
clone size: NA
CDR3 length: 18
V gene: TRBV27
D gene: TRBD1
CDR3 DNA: TGTGCCAGCAGTTACGTAAAACCCGATGGACAGGGCTCCTACGAGCAGTACTTC
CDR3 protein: CASSYVKPDGQGSYEQYF